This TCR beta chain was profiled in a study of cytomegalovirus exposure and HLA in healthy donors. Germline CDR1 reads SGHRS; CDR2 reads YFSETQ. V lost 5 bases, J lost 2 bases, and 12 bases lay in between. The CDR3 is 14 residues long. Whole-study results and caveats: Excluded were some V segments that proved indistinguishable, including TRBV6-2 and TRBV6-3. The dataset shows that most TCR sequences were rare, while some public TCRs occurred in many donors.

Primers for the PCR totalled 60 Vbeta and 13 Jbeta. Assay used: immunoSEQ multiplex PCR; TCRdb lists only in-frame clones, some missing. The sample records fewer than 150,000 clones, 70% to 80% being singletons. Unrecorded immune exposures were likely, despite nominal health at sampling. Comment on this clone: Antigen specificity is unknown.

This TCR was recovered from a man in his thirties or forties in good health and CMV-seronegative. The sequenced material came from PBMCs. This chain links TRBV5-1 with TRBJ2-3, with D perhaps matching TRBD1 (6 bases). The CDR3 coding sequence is TGCGCCAGCAGTATTGGACAGTACACAGATACGCAGTATTTT. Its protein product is CASSIGQYTDTQYF.